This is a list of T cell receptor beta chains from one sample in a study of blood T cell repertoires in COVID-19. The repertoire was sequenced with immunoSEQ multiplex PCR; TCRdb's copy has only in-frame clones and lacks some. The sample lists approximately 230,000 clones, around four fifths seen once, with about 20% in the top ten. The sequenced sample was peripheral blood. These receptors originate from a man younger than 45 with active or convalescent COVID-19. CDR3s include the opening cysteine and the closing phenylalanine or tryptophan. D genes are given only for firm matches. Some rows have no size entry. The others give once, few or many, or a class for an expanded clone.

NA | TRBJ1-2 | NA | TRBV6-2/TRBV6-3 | CASSYPRGEDGYTF | TGTGCCAGCAGTTACCCAAGGGGCGAAGATGGCTACACCTTC
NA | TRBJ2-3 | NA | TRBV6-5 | CASRKGHPGDTQYF | TGTGCCAGCAGGAAGGGACACCCTGGAGATACGCAGTATTTT
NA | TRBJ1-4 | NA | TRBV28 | CASSPRQSRGEKLFF | TGTGCCAGCAGTCCCCGACAGAGTCGCGGCGAAAAACTGTTTTTT
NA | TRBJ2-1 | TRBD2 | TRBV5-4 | CASSPRLAGLYEQFF | TGTGCCAGCAGCCCCAGACTAGCGGGACTGTATGAGCAGTTCTTC
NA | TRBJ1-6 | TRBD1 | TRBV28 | CASSLKGQGESPLHF | TGTGCCAGCAGTTTAAAGGGACAGGGAGAATCACCCCTCCACTTT
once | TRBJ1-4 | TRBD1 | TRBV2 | CASSALHPGQVNGKLFF | TGTGCCAGCAGCGCCCTCCACCCAGGACAGGTTAATGGAAAACTGTTTTTT
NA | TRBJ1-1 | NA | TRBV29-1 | CSVGAEAFF | TGCAGCGTTGGAGCAGAAGCTTTCTTT
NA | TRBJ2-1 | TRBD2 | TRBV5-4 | CASSLATSGVGEQFF | TGTGCCAGCAGCTTGGCCACTAGCGGCGTGGGCGAGCAGTTCTTC
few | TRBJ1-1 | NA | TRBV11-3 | CASSSGVGNTEAFF | TGTGCCAGCAGCTCAGGGGTGGGGAACACTGAAGCTTTCTTT
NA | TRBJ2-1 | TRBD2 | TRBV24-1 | CATSDQASGSGDEQFF | TGTGCCACCAGTGATCAAGCTAGCGGGAGTGGCGATGAGCAGTTCTTC
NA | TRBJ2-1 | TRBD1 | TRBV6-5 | CASLPGTGYNEQFF | TGTGCCAGCCTCCCCGGGACAGGGTACAATGAGCAGTTCTTC
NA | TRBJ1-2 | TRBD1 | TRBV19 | CASNHRTGGDYGYTF | TGTGCCAGTAATCACCGAACAGGGGGCGACTATGGCTACACCTTC
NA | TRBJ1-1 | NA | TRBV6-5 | CATTWYSSEYAFF | TGTGCCACCACCTGGTACAGTTCAGAATACGCTTTCTTT
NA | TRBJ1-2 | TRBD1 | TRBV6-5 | CASVSGQGNGYTF | TGTGCCAGCGTTTCGGGACAGGGAAATGGCTACACCTTC
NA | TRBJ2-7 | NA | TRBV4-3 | CASSQEALALQYF | TGCGCCAGCAGCCAAGAAGCGCTAGCGTTACAGTACTTC
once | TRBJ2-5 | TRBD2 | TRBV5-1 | CASSLGASGETQYF | TGCGCCAGCAGCTTGGGGGCTAGCGGAGAGACCCAGTACTTC
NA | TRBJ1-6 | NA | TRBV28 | CASRTGGGSSSYNSPLHF | TGTGCCAGCAGAACGGGCGGAGGTTCGAGCTCCTATAATTCACCCCTCCACTTT
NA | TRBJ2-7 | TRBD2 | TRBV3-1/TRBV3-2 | CASSRNTGRTNEQYF | TGTGCCAGCAGCCGGAATACCGGGAGGACCAACGAGCAGTACTTC
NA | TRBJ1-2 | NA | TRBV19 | CASIGPGYYGYTF | TGTGCCAGTATCGGTCCAGGGTATTATGGCTACACCTTC
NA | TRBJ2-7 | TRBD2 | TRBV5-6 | CASSLVGLAGDSYEQYF | TGTGCCAGCAGCTTGGTGGGACTAGCGGGGGACTCCTACGAGCAGTACTTC
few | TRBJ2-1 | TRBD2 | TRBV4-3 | CASSYVLAGIYNEQFF | TGCGCCAGCAGCTATGTTCTAGCGGGGATCTACAATGAGCAGTTCTTC
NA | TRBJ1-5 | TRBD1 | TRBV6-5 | CASSSGTGGNQPQHF | TGTGCCAGCAGTTCCGGGACAGGGGGCAATCAGCCCCAGCATTTT
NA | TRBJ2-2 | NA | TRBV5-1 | CASSLSGPAPGELFF | TGCGCCAGCAGCTTGAGTGGGCCTGCGCCCGGGGAGCTGTTTTTT
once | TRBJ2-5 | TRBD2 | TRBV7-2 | CASSDRGGSGETQYF | TGTGCCAGCAGCGACCGAGGCGGGAGTGGGGAGACCCAGTACTTC
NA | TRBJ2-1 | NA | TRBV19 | CASSTRLRGFSSYNEQFF | TGTGCCAGTAGTACTCGCCTAAGGGGGTTCAGCTCCTACAATGAGCAGTTCTTC
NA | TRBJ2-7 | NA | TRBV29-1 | CSAMGHFYEQYF | TGCAGCGCCATGGGGCACTTCTACGAGCAGTACTTC
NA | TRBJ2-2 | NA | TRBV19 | CASSSPGTPRTGELFF | TGTGCCAGTAGTTCACCCGGGACTCCTCGCACCGGGGAGCTGTTTTTT
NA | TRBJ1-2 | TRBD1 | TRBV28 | CASWTGANYGYTF | TGTGCCAGCTGGACAGGGGCGAACTATGGCTACACCTTC
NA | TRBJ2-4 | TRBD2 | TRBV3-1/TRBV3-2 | CASSHGLAGDIQYF | TGTGCCAGCAGCCATGGACTAGCGGGGGACATTCAGTACTTC
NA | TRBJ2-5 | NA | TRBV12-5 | CASGPGYKETQYF | TGTGCTAGTGGGCCCGGGTATAAAGAGACCCAGTACTTC
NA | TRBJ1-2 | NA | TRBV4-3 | CASSHATATYGYTF | TGCGCCAGCAGCCACGCGACAGCGACATATGGCTACACCTTC
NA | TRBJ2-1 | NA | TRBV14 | CASSQRGGAPSYNEQFF | TGTGCCAGCAGCCAAAGAGGAGGAGCGCCCTCCTACAATGAGCAGTTCTTC
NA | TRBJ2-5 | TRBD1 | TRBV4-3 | CASSQRPGTGGETQYF | TGCGCCAGCAGCCAGCGACCCGGGACAGGGGGAGAGACCCAGTACTTC
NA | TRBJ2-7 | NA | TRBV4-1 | CASSQGQNSYEQYF | TGCGCCAGCAGCCAAGGCCAGAACTCCTACGAGCAGTACTTC
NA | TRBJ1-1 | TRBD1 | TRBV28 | CASSLIGRGPEAFF | TGTGCCAGCAGTTTAATCGGGAGGGGGCCTGAAGCTTTCTTT
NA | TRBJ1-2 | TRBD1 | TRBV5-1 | CASSPRGQDLSGYTF | TGCGCCAGCAGCCCTCGGGGACAGGATTTATCTGGCTACACCTTC
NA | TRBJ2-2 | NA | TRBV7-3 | CASSPGSTSGELFF | TGTGCCAGCAGCCCGGGGTCCACGTCCGGGGAGCTGTTTTTT
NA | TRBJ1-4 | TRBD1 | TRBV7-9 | CASSQGQVNEKLFF | TGTGCCAGCAGCCAGGGACAGGTGAATGAAAAACTGTTTTTT
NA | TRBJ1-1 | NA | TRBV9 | CASSGYKNTEAFF | TGTGCCAGCAGCGGATACAAGAACACTGAAGCTTTCTTT
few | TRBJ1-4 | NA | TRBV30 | CAWRRRQFSNEKLFF | TGTGCCTGGAGACGCCGACAGTTTTCTAATGAAAAACTGTTTTTT
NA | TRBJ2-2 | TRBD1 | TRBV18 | CASSPTRTGTGELFF | TGTGCCAGCTCACCAACCCGGACAGGCACCGGGGAGCTGTTTTTT
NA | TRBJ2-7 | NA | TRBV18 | CASSPPSEYEQYF | TGTGCCAGCTCACCACCTAGCGAGTACGAGCAGTACTTC